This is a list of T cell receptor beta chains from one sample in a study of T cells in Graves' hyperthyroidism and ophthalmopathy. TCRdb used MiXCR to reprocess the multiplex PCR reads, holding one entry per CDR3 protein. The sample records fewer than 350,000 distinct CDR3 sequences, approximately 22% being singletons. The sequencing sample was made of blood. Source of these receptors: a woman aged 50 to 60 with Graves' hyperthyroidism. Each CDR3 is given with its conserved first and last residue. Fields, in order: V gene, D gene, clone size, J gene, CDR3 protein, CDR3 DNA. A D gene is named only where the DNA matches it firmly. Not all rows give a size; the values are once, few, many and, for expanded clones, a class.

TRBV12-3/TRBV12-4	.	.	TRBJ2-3	CASSNPGTTTQYF	TGTGCCAGCAGCAACCCCGGGACGACTACGCAGTATTTT
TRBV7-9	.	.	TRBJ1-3	CASSLEPGNTIYF	TGTGCCAGCAGCTTAGAGCCTGGAAACACCATATATTTT
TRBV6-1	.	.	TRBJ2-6	CASSQERVGANVLTF	TGTGCCAGCAGCCAAGAGCGGGTTGGGGCCAACGTCCTGACTTTC
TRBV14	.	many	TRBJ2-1	CASSQDITDYEQFF	TGTGCCAGCAGCCAAGATATTACTGACTATGAGCAGTTCTTC
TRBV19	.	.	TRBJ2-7	CASSINQWRVPHDYEQYF	TGTGCCAGTAGTATAAACCAGTGGAGGGTCCCCCACGACTACGAGCAGTACTTC
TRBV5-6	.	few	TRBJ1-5	CASSLKYSVYSNQPQHF	TGTGCCAGCAGCTTGAAATACAGCGTTTATAGCAATCAGCCCCAGCATTTT
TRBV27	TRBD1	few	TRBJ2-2	CASTSTGTGGGELFF	TGTGCCAGCACTTCCACCGGGACAGGGGGAGGGGAGCTGTTTTTT
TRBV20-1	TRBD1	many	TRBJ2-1	CSAADRGLNNEQFF	TGCAGTGCGGCGGACAGGGGGCTAAACAATGAGCAGTTCTTC
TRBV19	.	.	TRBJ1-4	CVTATGYGEKLFF	TGTGTCACGGCAACAGGGTACGGCGAAAAACTGTTTTTT
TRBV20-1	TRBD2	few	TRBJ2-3	CSAATSETNTDTQYF	TGCAGTGCCGCGACTAGCGAAACGAACACAGATACGCAGTATTTT
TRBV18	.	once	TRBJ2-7	CASSPIGMASYPYEQYF	TGTGCCAGCTCACCAATAGGAATGGCGAGTTACCCTTACGAGCAGTACTTC
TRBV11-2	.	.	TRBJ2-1	CASSVRTHEQFF	TGTGCCAGCAGCGTTAGGACCCATGAGCAGTTCTTC
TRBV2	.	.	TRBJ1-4	CASIPGGGIEKLFF	TGTGCCAGCATCCCGGGTGGGGGAATTGAAAAACTGTTTTTT
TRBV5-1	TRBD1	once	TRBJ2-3	CASSLDLGQTGTDTQYF	TGCGCCAGCAGCTTGGATCTGGGACAGACTGGCACAGATACGCAGTATTTT
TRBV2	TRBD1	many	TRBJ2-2	CASSGTGWGSDTGELFF	TGTGCCAGCAGCGGGACAGGGTGGGGATCGGACACCGGGGAGCTGTTTTTT
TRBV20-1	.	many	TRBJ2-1	CSAQSSRISYNEQFF	TGCAGTGCTCAATCTTCGCGGATCTCCTACAATGAGCAGTTCTTC
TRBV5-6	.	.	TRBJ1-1	CASSLDSLMNTEAFF	TGTGCCAGCAGCTTGGACAGTTTAATGAACACTGAAGCTTTCTTT
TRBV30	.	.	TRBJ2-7	CAWSARGGYEQYF	TGTGCCTGGAGTGCACGGGGCGGCTACGAGCAGTACTTC
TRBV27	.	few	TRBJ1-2	CASSLSGRAYTF	TGTGCCAGCAGTTTATCAGGCAGGGCCTACACCTTC
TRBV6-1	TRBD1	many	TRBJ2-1	CASSRAGGYNEQFF	TGTGCCAGCAGTCGGGCAGGGGGCTACAATGAGCAGTTCTTC
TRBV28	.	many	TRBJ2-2	CASSPPRDTGELFF	TGTGCCAGCAGCCCCCCCAGGGACACCGGGGAGCTGTTTTTT
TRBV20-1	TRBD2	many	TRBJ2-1	CSAPTSGNNEQFF	TGCAGTGCACCGACTAGCGGGAACAATGAGCAGTTCTTC
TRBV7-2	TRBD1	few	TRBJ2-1	CASSLAPYRGNYNEQFF	TGTGCCAGCAGCTTAGCCCCCTACAGGGGGAATTACAATGAGCAGTTCTTC
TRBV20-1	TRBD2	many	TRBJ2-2	CSARPGLAGGELFF	TGCAGTGCTAGACCTGGACTAGCAGGCGGGGAGCTGTTTTTT
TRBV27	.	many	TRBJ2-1	CASRPLGTSESSYNEQFF	TGTGCCAGCAGGCCTCTAGGGACCAGCGAGAGCTCCTACAATGAGCAGTTCTTC
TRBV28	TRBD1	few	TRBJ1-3	CASSRQGGNTIYF	TGTGCCAGCAGCCGACAGGGAGGTAACACCATATATTTT
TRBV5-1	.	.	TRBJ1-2	CASSSRPIDYGYTF	TGCGCCAGCAGCTCGAGGCCCATAGACTATGGCTACACCTTC
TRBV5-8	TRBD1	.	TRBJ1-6	CASSPRQGWNSPLHF	TGTGCCAGCAGCCCAAGACAGGGGTGGAATTCACCCCTCCACTTT
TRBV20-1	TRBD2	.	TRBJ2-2	CSALLAGGTGELFF	TGCAGTGCTTTGCTAGCGGGAGGGACCGGGGAGCTGTTTTTT